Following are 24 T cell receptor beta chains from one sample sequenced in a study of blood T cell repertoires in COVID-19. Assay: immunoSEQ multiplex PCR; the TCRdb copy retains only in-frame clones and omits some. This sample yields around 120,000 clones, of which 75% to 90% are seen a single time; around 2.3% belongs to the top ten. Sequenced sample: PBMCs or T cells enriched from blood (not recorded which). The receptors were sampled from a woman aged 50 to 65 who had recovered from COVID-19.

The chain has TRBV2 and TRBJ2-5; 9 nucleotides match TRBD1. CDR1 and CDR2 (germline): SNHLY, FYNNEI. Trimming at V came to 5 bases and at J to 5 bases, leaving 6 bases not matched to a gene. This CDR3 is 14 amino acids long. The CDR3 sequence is CASSSGTGYETQYF. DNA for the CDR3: TGTGCCAGCAGTTCCGGGACAGGGTACGAGACCCAGTACTTC.

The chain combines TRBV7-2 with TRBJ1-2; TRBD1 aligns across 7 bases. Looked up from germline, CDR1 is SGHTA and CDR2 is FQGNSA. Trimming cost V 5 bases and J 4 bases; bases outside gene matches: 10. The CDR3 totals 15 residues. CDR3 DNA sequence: TGTGCCAGCAGCCCATCACAGGGGCAGGGCTATGGCTACACCTTC. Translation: CASSPSQGQGYGYTF.

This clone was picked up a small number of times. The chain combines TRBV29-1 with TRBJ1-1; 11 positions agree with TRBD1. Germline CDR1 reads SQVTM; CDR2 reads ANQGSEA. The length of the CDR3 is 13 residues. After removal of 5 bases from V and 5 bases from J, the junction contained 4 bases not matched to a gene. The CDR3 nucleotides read TGCAGCGTTACCGGGACAGGGGGGACTGAAGCTTTCTTT. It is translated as CSVTGTGGTEAFF.

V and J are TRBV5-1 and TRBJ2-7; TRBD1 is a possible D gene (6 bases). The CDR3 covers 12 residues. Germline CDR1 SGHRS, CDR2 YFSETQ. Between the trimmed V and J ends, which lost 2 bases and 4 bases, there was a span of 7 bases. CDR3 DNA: TGCGCCAGCAGCTTCAGGGGATACGAGCAGTACTTC. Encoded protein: CASSFRGYEQYF.

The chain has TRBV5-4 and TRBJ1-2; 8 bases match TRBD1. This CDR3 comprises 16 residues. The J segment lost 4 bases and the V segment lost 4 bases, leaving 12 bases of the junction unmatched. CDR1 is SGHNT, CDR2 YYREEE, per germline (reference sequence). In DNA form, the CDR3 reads TGTGCCAGCAGCCGCCTGTCACGAACAGGGGGCTATGGCTACACCTTC. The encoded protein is CASSRLSRTGGYGYTF. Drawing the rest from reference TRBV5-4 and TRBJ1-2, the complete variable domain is ETGVTQSPTHLIKTRGQQVTLRCSSQSGHNTVSWYQQALGQGPQFIFQYYREEENGRGNFPPRFSGLQFPNYSSELNVNALELDDSALYLCASSRLSRTGGYGYTFGSGTRLTVV.

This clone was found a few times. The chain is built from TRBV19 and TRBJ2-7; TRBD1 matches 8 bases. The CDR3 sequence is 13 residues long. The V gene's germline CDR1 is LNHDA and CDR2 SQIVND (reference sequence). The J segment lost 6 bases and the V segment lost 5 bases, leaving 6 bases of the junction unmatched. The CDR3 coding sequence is TGTGCCAGTAGTGTCTCCGGGACAGGCGAGCAGTACTTC. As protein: CASSVSGTGEQYF.

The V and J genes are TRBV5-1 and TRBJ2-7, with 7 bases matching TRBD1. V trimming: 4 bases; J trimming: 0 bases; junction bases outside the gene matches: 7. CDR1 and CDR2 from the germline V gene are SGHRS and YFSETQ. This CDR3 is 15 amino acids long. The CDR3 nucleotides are TGCGCCAGCAGCAGACAGGGTGGATCCTCCTACGAGCAGTACTTC. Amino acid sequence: CASSRQGGSSYEQYF. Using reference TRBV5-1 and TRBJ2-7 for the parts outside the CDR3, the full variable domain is KAGVTQTPRYLIKTRGQQVTLSCSPISGHRSVSWYQQTPGQGLQFLFEYFSETQRNKGNFPGRFSGRQFSNSRSEMNVSTLELGDSALYLCASSRQGGSSYEQYFGPGTRLTVT.

The CDR3 DNA follows: TGTGCCAGCAGCCTTTCGGGGGGGCAGCCCCAGCATTTT. This encodes CASSLSGGQPQHF. The V and J genes are TRBV5-6 and TRBJ1-5; TRBD1 might be the D (5 bases). The CDR3 extends over 13 amino acids. Germline V lookup: CDR1 SGHDT, CDR2 YYEEEE. Trimming pared 4 bases from V and 7 bases from J, leaving 12 bases between.

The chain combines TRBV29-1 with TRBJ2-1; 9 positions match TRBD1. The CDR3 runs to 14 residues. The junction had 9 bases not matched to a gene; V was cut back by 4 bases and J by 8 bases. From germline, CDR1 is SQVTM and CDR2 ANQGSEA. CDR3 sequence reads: CSVGGGQGFHEQFF. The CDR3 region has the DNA TGCAGCGTTGGGGGGGGACAGGGTTTCCATGAGCAGTTCTTC.

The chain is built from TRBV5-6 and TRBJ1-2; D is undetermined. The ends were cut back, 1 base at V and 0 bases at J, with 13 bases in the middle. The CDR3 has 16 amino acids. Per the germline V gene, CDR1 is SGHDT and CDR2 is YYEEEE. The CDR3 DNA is TGTGCCAGCAGCTTGATAAATCACAAAGCTAACTATGGCTACACCTTC. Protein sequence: CASSLINHKANYGYTF.

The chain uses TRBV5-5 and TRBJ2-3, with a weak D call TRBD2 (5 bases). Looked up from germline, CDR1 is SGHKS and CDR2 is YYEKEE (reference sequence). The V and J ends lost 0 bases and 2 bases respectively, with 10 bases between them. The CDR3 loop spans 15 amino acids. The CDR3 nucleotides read TGTGCCAGCAGCTTGGTTCAGCGGCCCACAGATACGCAGTATTTT. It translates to CASSLVQRPTDTQYF. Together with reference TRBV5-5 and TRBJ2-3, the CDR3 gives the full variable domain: DAGVTQSPTHLIKTRGQQVTLRCSPISGHKSVSWYQQVLGQGPQFIFQYYEKEERGRGNFPDRFSARQFPNYSSELNVNALLLGDSALYLCASSLVQRPTDTQYFGPGTRLTVL.

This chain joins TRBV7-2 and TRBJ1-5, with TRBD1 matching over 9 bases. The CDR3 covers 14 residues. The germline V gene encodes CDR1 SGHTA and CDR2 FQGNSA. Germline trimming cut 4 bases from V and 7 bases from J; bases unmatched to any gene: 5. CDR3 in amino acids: CASSSGQGGQPQHF. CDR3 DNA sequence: TGTGCCAGCAGCTCGGGACAGGGAGGACAGCCCCAGCATTTT. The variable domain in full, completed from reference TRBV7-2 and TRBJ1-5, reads GAGVSQSPSNKVTEKGKDVELRCDPISGHTALYWYRQSLGQGLEFLIYFQGNSAPDKSGLPSDRFSAERTGGSVSTLTIQRTQQEDSAVYLCASSSGQGGQPQHFGDGTRLSIL.

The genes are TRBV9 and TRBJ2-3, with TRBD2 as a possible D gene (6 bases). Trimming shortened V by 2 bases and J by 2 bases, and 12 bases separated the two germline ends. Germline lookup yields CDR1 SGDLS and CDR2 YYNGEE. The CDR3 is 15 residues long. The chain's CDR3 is CASSVEGRITDTQYF. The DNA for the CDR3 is TGTGCCAGCAGCGTGGAGGGCCGGATCACAGATACGCAGTATTTT. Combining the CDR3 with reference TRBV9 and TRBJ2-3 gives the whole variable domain DSGVTQTPKHLITATGQRVTLRCSPRSGDLSVYWYQQSLDQGLQFLIQYYNGEERAKGNILERFSAQQFPDLHSELNLSSLELGDSALYFCASSVEGRITDTQYFGPGTRLTVL.

CDR3 sequence: CASSEHGSSYNEQFF. The CDR3 DNA follows: TGCGCCAGCAGTGAGCACGGGAGCTCCTACAATGAGCAGTTCTTC. This rearrangement joins TRBV10-1 to TRBJ2-1; the D gene is possibly TRBD2 (6 bases). V shed 2 bases and J shed 0 bases, with 8 bases lying between them. The CDR3 contains 15 residues. From germline, CDR1 is WNHNN and CDR2 SYGVQD (reference sequence).

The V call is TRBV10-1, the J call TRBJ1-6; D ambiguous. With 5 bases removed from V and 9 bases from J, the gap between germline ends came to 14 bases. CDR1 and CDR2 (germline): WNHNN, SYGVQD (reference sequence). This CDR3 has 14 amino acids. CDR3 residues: CASSPGPPPSPLHF. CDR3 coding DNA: TGCGCCAGCAGTCCCGGTCCACCCCCTTCACCCCTCCACTTT.

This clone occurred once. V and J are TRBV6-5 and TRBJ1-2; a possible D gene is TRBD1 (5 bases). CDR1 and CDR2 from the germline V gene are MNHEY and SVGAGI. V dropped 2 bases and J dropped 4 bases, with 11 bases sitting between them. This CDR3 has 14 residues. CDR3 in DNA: TGTGCCAGCAGTTACGGCCAGGGTACCTATGGCTACACCTTC. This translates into CASSYGQGTYGYTF.

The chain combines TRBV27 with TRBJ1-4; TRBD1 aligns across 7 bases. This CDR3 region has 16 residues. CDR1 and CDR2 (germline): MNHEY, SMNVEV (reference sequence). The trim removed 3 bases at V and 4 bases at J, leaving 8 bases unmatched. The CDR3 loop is CASSLGQGGLNEKLFF. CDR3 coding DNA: TGTGCCAGCAGTTTGGGACAAGGGGGCCTTAATGAAAAACTGTTTTTT.

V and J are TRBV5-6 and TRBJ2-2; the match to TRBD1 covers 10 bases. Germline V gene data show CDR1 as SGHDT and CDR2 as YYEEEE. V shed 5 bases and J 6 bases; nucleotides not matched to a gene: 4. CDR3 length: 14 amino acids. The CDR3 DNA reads TGTGCCAGCAGGGGGACAGGGGTAGCCGGGGAGCTGTTTTTT. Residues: CASRGTGVAGELFF.

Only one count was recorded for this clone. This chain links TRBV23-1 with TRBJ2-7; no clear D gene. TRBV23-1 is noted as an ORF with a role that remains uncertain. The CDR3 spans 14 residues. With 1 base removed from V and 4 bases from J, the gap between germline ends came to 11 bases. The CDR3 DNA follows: TGCGCCAGCAGTCAATTGCGGATTGGATACGAGCAGTACTTC. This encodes CASSQLRIGYEQYF.

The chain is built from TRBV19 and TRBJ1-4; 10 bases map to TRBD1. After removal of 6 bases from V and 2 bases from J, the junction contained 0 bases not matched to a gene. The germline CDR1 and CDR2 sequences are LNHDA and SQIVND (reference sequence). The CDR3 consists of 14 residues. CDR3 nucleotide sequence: TGTGCCAGTAGGACAGGGGGCACTAATGAAAAACTGTTTTTT. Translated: CASRTGGTNEKLFF.

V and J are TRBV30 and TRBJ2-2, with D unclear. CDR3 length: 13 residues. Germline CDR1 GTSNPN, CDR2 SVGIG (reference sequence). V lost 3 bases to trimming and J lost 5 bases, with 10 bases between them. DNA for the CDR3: TGTGCCTGGAGGACTTCTCGGACCGGGGAGCTGTTTTTT. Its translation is CAWRTSRTGELFF.

As DNA, the CDR3 is TGTGCCAGCAGCTTATCCCCGGGCCCCGGAGGAGCTTTCTTT. Its translation: CASSLSPGPGGAFF. This rearrangement joins TRBV7-8 to TRBJ1-1; no reliable D call. The CDR3 totals 14 residues. V was shortened by 2 bases and J by 10 bases, with 17 bases between the two germline ends. Germline V gene lookup returns CDR1 SGHVS and CDR2 FQNEAQ.

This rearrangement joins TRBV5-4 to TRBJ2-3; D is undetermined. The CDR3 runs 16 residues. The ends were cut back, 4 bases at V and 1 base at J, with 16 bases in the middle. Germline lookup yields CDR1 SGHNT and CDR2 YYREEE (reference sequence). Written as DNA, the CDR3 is TGTGCCAGCAGCCTGTTGAAGTTTGAGGGCACAGATACGCAGTATTTT. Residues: CASSLLKFEGTDTQYF. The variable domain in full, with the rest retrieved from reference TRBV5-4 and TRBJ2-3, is ETGVTQSPTHLIKTRGQQVTLRCSSQSGHNTVSWYQQALGQGPQFIFQYYREEENGRGNFPPRFSGLQFPNYSSELNVNALELDDSALYLCASSLLKFEGTDTQYFGPGTRLTVL.

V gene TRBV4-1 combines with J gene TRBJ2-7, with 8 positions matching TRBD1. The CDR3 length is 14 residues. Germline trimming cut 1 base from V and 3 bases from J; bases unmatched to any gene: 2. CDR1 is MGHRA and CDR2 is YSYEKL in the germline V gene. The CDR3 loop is CASSQGTGLYEQYF. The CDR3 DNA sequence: TGCGCCAGCAGCCAAGGGACAGGGCTCTACGAGCAGTACTTC.